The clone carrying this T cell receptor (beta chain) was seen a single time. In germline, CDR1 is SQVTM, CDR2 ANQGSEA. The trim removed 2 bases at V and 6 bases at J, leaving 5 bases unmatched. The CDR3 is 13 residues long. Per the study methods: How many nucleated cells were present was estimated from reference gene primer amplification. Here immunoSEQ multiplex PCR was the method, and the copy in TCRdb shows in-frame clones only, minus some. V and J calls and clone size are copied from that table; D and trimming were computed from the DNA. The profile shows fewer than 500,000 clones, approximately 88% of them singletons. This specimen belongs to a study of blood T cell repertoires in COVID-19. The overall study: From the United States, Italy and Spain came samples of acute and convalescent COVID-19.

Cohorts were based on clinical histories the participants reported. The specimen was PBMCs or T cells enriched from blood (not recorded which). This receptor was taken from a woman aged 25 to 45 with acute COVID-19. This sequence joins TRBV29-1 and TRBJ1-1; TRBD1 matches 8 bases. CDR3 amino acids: CSVELDRGPEAFF. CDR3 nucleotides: TGCAGCGTTGAACTAGACAGGGGTCCTGAAGCTTTCTTT.